The clone carrying this T cell receptor (beta chain) was recorded many times. Its antigen remains unknown. This entry belongs to a study of Graves' ophthalmopathy and Graves' hyperthyroidism. General study points: The 13-signature model separated ophthalmopathy from stable hyperthyroidism at around 86% sensitivity and around 81% specificity. Most expanded clonotypes in thyroid above 0.001 frequency also showed up in blood.

Germline lookup yields CDR1 MNHEY and CDR2 SMNVEV (reference sequence). V was shortened by 11 bases and J by 0 bases, with 11 bases between the two germline ends. This CDR3 is built from 12 residues. Under 3 months in duration, the ophthalmopathy in affected donors had moderate-to-severe activity, CAS ≥3 and NOSPECS ≥4. Amplified TCR beta CDR3 regions were obtained using RNA transcripts as template. HTBI-primed RT-PCR formed the first round, and a multiplex PCR formed the second. Using its own MiXCR run on the multiplex PCR reads, TCRdb lists one record per CDR3 protein. The sample has about 210,000 distinct CDR3 sequences; 25% to 30% are singletons.

V is TRBV27 and J is TRBJ2-7; unclear D gene. The specimen sequenced was peripheral blood. The source is a man between 50 and 59 years old with Graves' ophthalmopathy. This CDR3 reads CAVGSFSYEQYF. In DNA form, the CDR3 reads TGTGCCGTCGGATCATTCTCCTACGAGCAGTACTTC.